This TCR beta chain was captured by sequencing in a study of vaccination and CD4 T cells after COVID-19. Treatment noted: roughly 11-day PBMC culture with coronavirus spike peptide pools or control peptides (ViraFEST assay). This clonotype was observed a few times. Its target is unknown. With 6 bases clipped from V and 0 bases from J, the junction kept 4 bases outside the gene matches. The CDR3 extends over 15 amino acids. Germline CDR1 MNHNS, CDR2 SASEGT. An Oncomine TCR Beta short-read assay was used to sequence the DNA from cultured CD4+ T cells. Each CDR3 protein is one row after TCRdb ran MiXCR on the PCR reads. The sample lists around 14,000 distinct CDR3 sequences, about 56% seen once, with 8.4% in the top ten.

This receptor was taken from a human donor who had recovered from COVID-19. The source material was CD4+ T cells from blood, cultured in vitro, sampled before SARS-CoV-2 vaccination. The chain recombines TRBV6-1 with TRBJ2-5; 10 nucleotides line up with TRBD2. The CDR3 sequence: CASSRTSGNQETQYF. In DNA form, the CDR3 reads TGTGCCAGCAGCAGGACTAGCGGAAACCAAGAGACCCAGTACTTC.